These 22 T cell receptor beta chains originate from one sample sequenced in a study of blood T cells in healthy people across ages. Sample-barcoded 5' priming and a J-beta primer mix drove a second PCR of about 6 to 12 cycles. TCRdb independently ran MiXCR on the 5' RACE reads; one entry per CDR3 protein. The sample lists roughly 1.6 million distinct CDR3 sequences, around 36% occurring once. Sequencing was done on a sample of blood. All receptors come from a woman in her thirties in good health.

The chain is built from TRBV25-1 and TRBJ2-7; no definite D call. With 0 bases removed from V and 4 bases from J, the gap between germline ends came to 19 bases. Looked up from germline, CDR1 is MGHDK and CDR2 is SYGVNS. The CDR3 consists of 17 residues. This chain's CDR3 is CASSEYPWPWGLYEQYF. The CDR3 DNA sequence: TGTGCCAGCAGTGAATACCCTTGGCCCTGGGGTTTATACGAGCAGTACTTC.

The rearrangement links TRBV20-1 to TRBJ1-1; no reliable D call. The germline V and J ends were trimmed by 6 bases and 10 bases, with 21 bases remaining between them. The CDR3 is 13 residues long. Germline V CDR1 and CDR2: DFQATT, SNEGSKA (reference sequence). CDR3 sequence reads: CSATKRPGSGAFF. CDR3 coding DNA: TGCAGTGCCACAAAAAGACCCGGTTCGGGAGCTTTCTTT.

This clonotype occurred once. The chain carries TRBV4-1 and TRBJ2-3, with 9 bases lining up with TRBD2. With V trimmed by 4 bases and J by 0 bases, 11 bases remained unmatched. CDR1 is MGHRA and CDR2 is YSYEKL in the germline V gene. This CDR3 contains 18 residues. In nucleotides, the CDR3 is TGCGCCAGCAGCCCTCATGGGGGCGGGGGGGGTAGCACAGATACGCAGTATTTT. Amino acid sequence: CASSPHGGGGGSTDTQYF.

Only a few counts were recorded for this clonotype. The CDR3 sequence is CASSLNRPGNEQFF. The CDR3 coding sequence is TGTGCCAGCAGTTTGAACAGGCCTGGGAATGAGCAGTTCTTC. V gene TRBV27 combines with J gene TRBJ2-1, with a possible D match to TRBD1 (5 bases). Trimming removed 3 bases at V and 7 bases at J, with 13 bases between. The germline CDR1 and CDR2 sequences are MNHEY and SMNVEV (reference sequence). The CDR3 has 14 residues.

This sequence joins TRBV24-1 and TRBJ2-3, with 8 nucleotides matching TRBD2. Germline V CDR1 and CDR2: KGHDR, SFDVKD. The CDR3 is made up of 16 amino acids. V lost 1 base, J lost 4 bases, and 6 bases stayed unmatched. The CDR3 coding sequence is TGTGCCACCAGTGATTTTCGAGCGGGAGATGCAGATACGCAGTATTTT. This encodes CATSDFRAGDADTQYF.

In this sample, this clonotype turned up many times. The chain has TRBV7-2 and TRBJ2-7; maybe TRBD2 (5 bases). There are 16 residues in the CDR3. CDR1 and CDR2 from the germline V gene are SGHTA and FQGNSA. V lost 5 bases and J 3 bases, leaving 20 bases between the germline ends. The CDR3 sequence is CASSVDEGLMIYEQYF. CDR3 sequence (DNA): TGTGCCAGCAGCGTAGACGAAGGACTGATGATCTACGAGCAGTACTTC.

The chain carries TRBV27 and TRBJ2-3; 9 positions match TRBD2. The germline V gene has CDR1 MNHEY and CDR2 SMNVEV (reference sequence). V lost 4 bases, J lost 4 bases, and 9 bases stayed unmatched. The CDR3 contains 16 residues. CDR3: CASSSPGLAKADTQYF. The CDR3 nucleotides are TGTGCCAGCAGTTCCCCCGGACTAGCGAAGGCAGATACGCAGTATTTT.

This clonotype came up a few times. This chain uses TRBV20-1 with TRBJ2-7; 7 positions agree with TRBD2. Germline lookup yields CDR1 DFQATT and CDR2 SNEGSKA (reference sequence). The CDR3 spans 13 residues. V was pared by 0 bases and J by 2 bases, with 1 base of the junction left unmatched. The CDR3 protein is CSARDGLAYEQYF. Written as DNA, the CDR3 is TGCAGTGCTAGAGATGGACTAGCCTACGAGCAGTACTTC.

The V call is TRBV20-1, the J call TRBJ2-1; 9 nucleotides match TRBD2. Germline CDR1 reads DFQATT; CDR2 reads SNEGSKA (reference sequence). The CDR3 length is 16 residues. Trimming removed 5 bases from V and 2 bases from J; junction bases left unmatched: 10. CDR3 sequence: CSASTAGGIAYNEQFF. The DNA for the CDR3 is TGCAGTGCTTCGACAGCGGGAGGTATTGCCTACAATGAGCAGTTCTTC.

This clonotype was counted a few times. This chain joins TRBV12-3 or TRBV12-4 and TRBJ1-5; TRBD1 might be the D (6 bases). The V end was cut by 6 bases, the J end by 1 base, with 10 bases between. There are 14 residues in the CDR3. This CDR3 reads CASSWDTSNQPQHF. The DNA of the CDR3 is TGTGCCAGCAGCTGGGACACGAGCAATCAGCCCCAGCATTTT.

This chain uses TRBV7-2 with TRBJ2-2; TRBD2 agrees at 10 bases. The ends lost 5 bases at V and 4 bases at J; junction bases unmatched: 7. This CDR3 has 16 residues. Germline CDR1 and CDR2: SGHTA and FQGNSA. Written as DNA, the CDR3 is TGTGCCAGCAGCCCGTCTAGCGGGAGATCCACCGGGGAGCTGTTTTTT. Amino acid sequence: CASSPSSGRSTGELFF. Based on the CDR3 plus reference TRBV7-2 and TRBJ2-2, the full variable domain is GAGVSQSPSNKVTEKGKDVELRCDPISGHTALYWYRQSLGQGLEFLIYFQGNSAPDKSGLPSDRFSAERTGGSVSTLTIQRTQQEDSAVYLCASSPSSGRSTGELFFGEGSRLTVL.

This clonotype was counted only a few times. V usage is TRBV7-9 and J usage is TRBJ2-4; D gene unclear. The V end was cut by 5 bases, the J end by 0 bases, with 14 bases between. The CDR3 runs to 16 residues. Germline V lookup: CDR1 SEHNR, CDR2 FQNEAQ (reference sequence). The CDR3 coding sequence is TGTGCCAGCAGCCCCGGACCATCAGGAGCCAAAAACATTCAGTACTTC. It codes for CASSPGPSGAKNIQYF.

This clonotype appeared a few times. The chain combines TRBV15 with TRBJ2-2, with TRBD2 identical over 10 bases. Germline CDR1 LNHNV, CDR2 YYDKDF (reference sequence). J lost 0 bases, V lost 4 bases, and 2 bases had no gene match. This CDR3 comprises 16 residues. The CDR3 loop reads CATSTLAGANTGELFF. The CDR3 DNA sequence: TGTGCCACCAGCACTCTAGCGGGGGCGAACACCGGGGAGCTGTTTTTT. Drawing the rest from reference TRBV15 and TRBJ2-2, the complete variable domain is DAMVIQNPRYQVTQFGKPVTLSCSQTLNHNVMYWYQQKSSQAPKLLFHYYDKDFNNEADTPDNFQSRRPNTSFCFLDIRSPGLGDTAMYLCATSTLAGANTGELFFGEGSRLTVL.

This clonotype was counted at least ten times. This rearrangement joins TRBV10-3 to TRBJ1-1; 8 nucleotides agree with TRBD1. J gave up 2 bases and V 6 bases, and 5 bases lay outside the gene matches. Germline CDR1 and CDR2: ENHRY and SYGVKD. This CDR3 has 14 residues. In DNA, the CDR3 is TGTGCCATCAGAGGACAGGGTGGTAACACTGAAGCTTTCTTT. Amino acids: CAIRGQGGNTEAFF.

This sequence joins TRBV28 and TRBJ2-7; 7 positions agree with TRBD2. The V segment lost 9 bases and the J segment 2 bases; nucleotides outside the gene matches: 7. Looked up from germline, CDR1 is MDHEN and CDR2 is SYDVKM. The CDR3 runs 13 residues. CDR3 amino acids: CASWASGAYEQYF. The CDR3 DNA is TGTGCCAGTTGGGCTAGCGGCGCCTACGAGCAGTACTTC.

This clonotype was seen at least ten times. CDR3 region: CASSTQGYNEQFF. The CDR3 nucleotides read TGTGCCAGCAGTACACAGGGGTACAATGAGCAGTTCTTC. The chain couples TRBV7-3 to TRBJ2-1, with 7 bases matching TRBD1. J was trimmed by 4 bases and V by 6 bases; bases with no gene match: 3. This CDR3 has 13 residues. Per the germline V gene, CDR1 is SGHTA and CDR2 is FQGTGA.

The genes are TRBV6-2 or TRBV6-3 and TRBJ2-5; a weak D match, TRBD2 (6 bases). The V gene lost 6 bases and the J gene lost 5 bases, with 16 bases spanning the gap. CDR3 size: 14 residues. Looked up from germline, CDR1 is MNHEY and CDR2 is SVGEGT. CDR3 in amino acids: CASRPRELGETQYF. The DNA of the CDR3 is TGTGCCAGCAGGCCCCGGGAGCTGGGGGAGACCCAGTACTTC.

The genes are TRBV4-1 and TRBJ2-3; 9 nucleotides align to TRBD2. The CDR3 is made up of 15 amino acids. CDR1 is MGHRA and CDR2 is YSYEKL in the germline V gene. Trimming removed 4 bases from V and 2 bases from J; junction bases left unmatched: 4. This chain's CDR3 is CASSPRLAATDTQYF. The CDR3 nucleotides read TGCGCCAGCAGCCCCCGACTAGCGGCCACAGATACGCAGTATTTT.

This clonotype was detected only a few times. A read error may account for a junction end that differs from germline. This rearrangement joins TRBV12-3 or TRBV12-4 to TRBJ2-1; 9 nucleotides line up with TRBD2. This CDR3 comprises 15 residues. In DNA form, the CDR3 reads TGTGCCAGCAGCCAGACTAGCGGTTCCTACGATGAGCAGTTCTTC. Its protein product is CASSQTSGSYDEQFF.

The rearrangement joins TRBV5-1 to TRBJ1-3; D is unclear. The germline CDR1 and CDR2 sequences are SGHRS and YFSETQ. Trimming cost V 0 bases and J 0 bases, with 13 bases left between them. The CDR3 has 17 residues. CDR3 amino acids: CASSLDWRMISGNTIYF. For the CDR3, the DNA is TGCGCCAGCAGCTTGGATTGGAGGATGATCTCTGGAAACACCATATATTTT.

V gene TRBV20-1 combines with J gene TRBJ2-4; 9 bases line up with TRBD1. V lost 4 bases and J lost 3; bases outside the gene matches: 4. CDR3 length: 14 amino acids. CDR1 DFQATT and CDR2 SNEGSKA come from the germline V gene (reference sequence). The CDR3 spells CSAKRQGGKNIQYF. The CDR3 DNA reads as TGCAGTGCTAAAAGACAGGGGGGCAAAAACATTCAGTACTTC.

This sequence joins TRBV20-1 and TRBJ1-1, with D tentatively TRBD1 (6 bases). The CDR3 contains 15 residues. Per germline, CDR1 DFQATT and CDR2 SNEGSKA (reference sequence). V lost 5 bases, J lost 4 bases, and 20 bases lay in between. As DNA, the CDR3 is TGCAGTGCTCAATCAGGAGGGGGTATGGGCACTGAAGCTTTCTTT. Residues: CSAQSGGGMGTEAFF.